The text below deals with one TCR beta chain. Treatment described: about 20 received Ad26.COV2.S at low or high dose, single or two shots; roughly five received placebo; per-sample allocation not given. Samples came from day 63 after the first vaccine or placebo injection. This specimen comes from a study of Ad26.COV2.S vaccination and SARS-CoV-2 variants. The protocol was immunoSEQ multiplex PCR, while the TCRdb copy is restricted to in-frame clones and leaves out a portion. The sample consists of about 680,000 clones, roughly 90% of them appearing once. The receptor comes from a person aged 18 to 65 who received the Ad26.COV2.S COVID-19 vaccine or a placebo. Sample: peripheral blood, taken in a trial of Ad26.COV2.S vaccine versus placebo.

The CDR3 spells CASSLNRASDTEAFF. The CDR3 bases are TGTGCCAGCTCACTTAACAGGGCGTCGGACACTGAAGCTTTCTTT. This rearrangement joins TRBV18 to TRBJ1-1; a weak D match, TRBD1 (6 bases). V was cut by 4 bases and J by 3 bases, with 15 bases left in between. The CDR3 sequence is 15 residues long. CDR1 is KGHSH and CDR2 is LQKENI in the germline V gene.